Included here is one T cell receptor beta chain sequence, with context. These data come from a study of shared clonotypes between healthy human individuals. Assay: immunoSEQ multiplex PCR; the TCRdb copy retains only in-frame clones and omits some. The sample records 1,500,000 or so clones, around 98.5% being singletons. This CDR3 is 13 amino acids long. V was trimmed by 1 base and J by 2 bases, leaving 5 bases between them. Germline CDR1 MGHDK, CDR2 SYGVNS. Material: naive CD4+ T cells sorted from blood. As to subset: CD45RA+ positively selected. The receptor's source is a young man in good health. The chain has TRBV25-1 and TRBJ1-2, with a weak D call TRBD1 (5 bases). CDR3 coding DNA: TGTGCCAGCAGTGAATGGGGGAACTATGGCTACACCTTC. Translation gives CASSEWGNYGYTF.